In this sample, the clone carrying this T cell receptor beta chain turned up a few times. Its matching antigen is unknown. Time point indicated: patch test 2, 6 weeks after DPC sensitization. Treatment noted: therapeutic diphenylcyclopropenone sensitization with weekly scalp DPC. The study enrolled 18 to 70-year-old alopecia patients suitable for DPC. This entry belongs to a study of human T cells and chemical hapten exposure. Overall study findings and caveats: Among TCRs, those above 1 in 1000 frequency were unaffected by DPC sensitization. While controls formed fewer of them, expanded TCRs formed significantly more large CDR3 similarity clusters. Counts of expanded TCRs (at PT1) showed a positive correlation with patch test score.

In TCRdb, the RACE reads were re-called with MiXCR into one record per CDR3 protein. The table records roughly 380,000 distinct CDR3 sequences, just under 6.5% of them present only once. V lost 3 bases and J lost 6, with 12 bases in between. CDR1 and CDR2 (germline): LGHDT, YNNKEL (reference sequence). The length of the CDR3 is 13 residues. V is TRBV3-1 and J is TRBJ2-7; D not resolved. Sample: whole blood, taken in connection with sensitization to the hapten diphenylcyclopropenone (DPC). The receptor's source is a woman under 30 with alopecia areata. Some clones in this sample may be carry-over from other donors' samples. The CDR3 DNA sequence: TGTGCCAGCAGCCAGACCATGGGCGGCGAGCAGTACTTC. Translated: CASSQTMGGEQYF.